The 14 T cell receptor beta chains below come from one sample, sequenced in a study of blood T cell repertoires in COVID-19. Produced via immunoSEQ multiplex PCR; TCRdb's table is partial and in-frame only. The sample lists some 270,000 clones, 85% to 90% occurring once. The sample comprised PBMCs or T cells enriched from blood (not recorded which). The source of these receptors is a woman in her 30s with acute COVID-19.

The table lists this clone with a few counts. V and J are TRBV7-9 and TRBJ2-1, with 12 bases lining up with TRBD2. V lost 1 base to trimming and J lost 4 bases; unmatched junction nucleotides: 8. The CDR3 length is 18 residues. The germline V gene encodes CDR1 SEHNR and CDR2 FQNEAQ (reference sequence). The DNA of the CDR3 is TGTGCCAGCAGCTTAGTCAATCCGGGACTAGCGGGTTACAATGAGCAGTTCTTC. This codes for CASSLVNPGLAGYNEQFF.

The CDR3 reads CSVESGSSYNEQFF. The CDR3 region has the DNA TGCAGCGTTGAATCTGGGAGCTCCTACAATGAGCAGTTCTTC. This chain joins TRBV29-1 and TRBJ2-1; weak D call: TRBD2 (5 bases). Germline lookup yields CDR1 SQVTM and CDR2 ANQGSEA. The CDR3 totals 14 residues. Trimming shortened V by 2 bases and J by 0 bases, and 8 bases separated the two germline ends.

The chain combines TRBV28 with TRBJ2-7; 7 nucleotides line up with TRBD1. CDR1 and CDR2 (germline): MDHEN, SYDVKM. The CDR3 has 12 residues. V lost 7 bases to trimming and J lost 4 bases; unmatched junction nucleotides: 4. CDR3 sequence reads: CASTLQGYEQYF. The CDR3 DNA follows: TGTGCCAGCACTCTACAGGGGTACGAGCAGTACTTC. The complete variable domain, with remaining parts taken from reference TRBV28 and TRBJ2-7, reads DVKVTQSSRYLVKRTGEKVFLECVQDMDHENMFWYRQDPGLGLRLIYFSYDVKMKEKGDIPEGYSVSREKKERFSLILESASTNQTSMYLCASTLQGYEQYFGPGTRLTVT.

The chain employs TRBV12-5 and TRBJ2-2, with a weak D call TRBD1 (6 bases). Germline V gene sequence: CDR1 LGHNT, CDR2 FRNRAP. CDR3 length equals 12 residues. The V gene lost 2 bases and the J gene lost 13 bases, with 11 bases spanning the gap. The CDR3 DNA follows: TGTGCTAGTGGTTTGATGGGGGCGAGGCTGTTTTTT. Residues: CASGLMGARLFF.

The rearrangement uses TRBV18 and TRBJ2-4; D unresolved. This CDR3 region has 16 residues. Germline V gene lookup returns CDR1 KGHSH and CDR2 LQKENI. Trimming stripped 0 bases from V and 1 base from J, with 10 bases between. The CDR3 DNA follows: TGTGCCAGCTCACCACCCGAGTCTAACGCCAAAAACATTCAGTACTTC. This translates into CASSPPESNAKNIQYF.

J is TRBJ2-1 and V is TRBV27; 14 bases align to TRBD2. CDR1 is MNHEY, CDR2 SMNVEV, per germline (reference sequence). The CDR3 has 17 amino acids. V shed 4 bases, J shed 7 bases, and the junction held 9 bases outside the gene matches. CDR3 protein: CASSYFGLAGGLNEQFF. In DNA form, the CDR3 reads TGTGCCAGCAGTTACTTTGGACTAGCGGGAGGACTAAATGAGCAGTTCTTC.

The chain joins TRBV11-2 to TRBJ2-7; 7 nucleotides line up with TRBD1. The CDR3 is 16 residues long. The V and J ends lost 1 base and 2 bases, in that order; junction bases with no gene match: 8. The germline CDR1 and CDR2 sequences are SGHAT and FQNNGV. CDR3 loop: CASSLVRTGGTYEQYF. The CDR3 DNA is TGTGCCAGCAGCTTAGTGAGGACAGGAGGAACCTACGAGCAGTACTTC.

The V gene is TRBV10-3, the J gene TRBJ1-2, with 8 bases aligning to TRBD1. Per germline, CDR1 ENHRY and CDR2 SYGVKD. Trimming cost V 1 base and J 5 bases; bases outside gene matches: 6. CDR3 length: 15 residues. The CDR3 here is CAISEFQGADYGYTF. The CDR3 coding sequence is TGTGCCATCAGTGAGTTCCAGGGGGCGGATTATGGCTACACCTTC.

A note on this clone: This CDR3 is also generated by other DNA sequences in the sample. V gene TRBV28 combines with J gene TRBJ1-5; D is unresolved. This CDR3 is 13 amino acids long. Trimming pared 3 bases from V and 0 bases from J, leaving 3 bases between. Germline CDR1 reads MDHEN; CDR2 reads SYDVKM. The CDR3 loop is CASSFGSNQPQHF. The CDR3 region has the DNA TGTGCCAGCAGTTTCGGTAGCAATCAGCCCCAGCATTTT.

In the case of this clone: Different DNA sequences within this sample yield the same CDR3. CDR3 loop: CASSLLLAGGTSYEQYF. The CDR3 DNA is TGTGCCAGCAGCTTACTACTAGCGGGAGGGACATCCTACGAGCAGTACTTC. V is TRBV11-2 and J is TRBJ2-7, with TRBD2 identical over 13 bases. Germline V gene lookup returns CDR1 SGHAT and CDR2 FQNNGV. The CDR3 loop spans 17 amino acids. J lost 1 base, V lost 2 bases, and 5 bases had no gene match. The whole variable domain, filled in from reference TRBV11-2 and TRBJ2-7, reads EAGVAQSPRYKIIEKRQSVAFWCNPISGHATLYWYQQILGQGPKLLIQFQNNGVVDDSQLPKDRFSAERLKGVDSTLKIQPAKLEDSAVYLCASSLLLAGGTSYEQYFGPGTRLTVT.

As DNA, the CDR3 is TGTGCCAGCAGCTCCGGGACTAGCGGGGGTGGTGAGCAGTTCTTC. Protein product: CASSSGTSGGGEQFF. The chain couples TRBV5-4 to TRBJ2-1; 14 nucleotides align to TRBD2. J was trimmed by 9 bases and V by 3 bases; bases with no gene match: 5. This CDR3 is 15 amino acids long. Germline values: CDR1 SGHNT, CDR2 YYREEE (reference sequence).

V gene TRBV2 combines with J gene TRBJ1-1; 9 bases match TRBD1. This CDR3 is built from 13 residues. Germline V gives CDR1 SNHLY, CDR2 FYNNEI. Germline trimming cut 8 bases from V and 4 bases from J; bases unmatched to any gene: 5. Here the CDR3 reads CASVGQGSTEAFF. As DNA, the CDR3 is TGTGCCAGCGTTGGACAGGGGAGCACTGAAGCTTTCTTT. The full variable domain, with the rest looked up from reference TRBV2 and TRBJ1-1, is EPEVTQTPSHQVTQMGQEVILRCVPISNHLYFYWYRQILGQKVEFLVSFYNNEISEKSEIFDDQFSVERPDGSNFTLKIRSTKLEDSAMYFCASVGQGSTEAFFGQGTRLTVV.

The chain couples TRBV11-2 to TRBJ1-5; TRBD1 aligns across 8 bases. The CDR3 runs to 15 residues. CDR1 is SGHAT, CDR2 FQNNGV, per germline. J lost 3 bases, V lost 5 bases, and 6 bases had no gene match. CDR3 sequence: CASSTTGGDNQPQHF. The CDR3, as DNA: TGTGCCAGCAGCACCACAGGGGGGGACAATCAGCCCCAGCATTTT.

The V call is TRBV4-2, the J call TRBJ2-7; 11 bases align to TRBD2. The CDR3 consists of 16 residues. The V gene's germline CDR1 is LGHNA and CDR2 YNFKEQ. With 2 bases clipped from V and 0 bases from J, the junction kept 3 bases outside the gene matches. The CDR3 spells CASSQLAGGTSYEQYF. The CDR3 DNA is TGTGCCAGCAGCCAACTAGCGGGAGGTACCTCCTACGAGCAGTACTTC.